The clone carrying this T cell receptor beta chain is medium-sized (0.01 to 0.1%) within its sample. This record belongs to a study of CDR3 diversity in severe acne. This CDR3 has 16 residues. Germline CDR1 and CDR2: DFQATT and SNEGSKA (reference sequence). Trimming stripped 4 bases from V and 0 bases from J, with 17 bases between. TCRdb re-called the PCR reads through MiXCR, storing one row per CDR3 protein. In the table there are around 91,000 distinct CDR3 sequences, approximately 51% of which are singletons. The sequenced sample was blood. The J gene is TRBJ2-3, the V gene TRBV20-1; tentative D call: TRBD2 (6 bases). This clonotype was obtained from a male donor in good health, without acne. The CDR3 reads CSAKVWRGQSTDTQYF. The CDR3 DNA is TGCAGTGCTAAGGTGTGGCGGGGTCAAAGCACAGATACGCAGTATTTT.